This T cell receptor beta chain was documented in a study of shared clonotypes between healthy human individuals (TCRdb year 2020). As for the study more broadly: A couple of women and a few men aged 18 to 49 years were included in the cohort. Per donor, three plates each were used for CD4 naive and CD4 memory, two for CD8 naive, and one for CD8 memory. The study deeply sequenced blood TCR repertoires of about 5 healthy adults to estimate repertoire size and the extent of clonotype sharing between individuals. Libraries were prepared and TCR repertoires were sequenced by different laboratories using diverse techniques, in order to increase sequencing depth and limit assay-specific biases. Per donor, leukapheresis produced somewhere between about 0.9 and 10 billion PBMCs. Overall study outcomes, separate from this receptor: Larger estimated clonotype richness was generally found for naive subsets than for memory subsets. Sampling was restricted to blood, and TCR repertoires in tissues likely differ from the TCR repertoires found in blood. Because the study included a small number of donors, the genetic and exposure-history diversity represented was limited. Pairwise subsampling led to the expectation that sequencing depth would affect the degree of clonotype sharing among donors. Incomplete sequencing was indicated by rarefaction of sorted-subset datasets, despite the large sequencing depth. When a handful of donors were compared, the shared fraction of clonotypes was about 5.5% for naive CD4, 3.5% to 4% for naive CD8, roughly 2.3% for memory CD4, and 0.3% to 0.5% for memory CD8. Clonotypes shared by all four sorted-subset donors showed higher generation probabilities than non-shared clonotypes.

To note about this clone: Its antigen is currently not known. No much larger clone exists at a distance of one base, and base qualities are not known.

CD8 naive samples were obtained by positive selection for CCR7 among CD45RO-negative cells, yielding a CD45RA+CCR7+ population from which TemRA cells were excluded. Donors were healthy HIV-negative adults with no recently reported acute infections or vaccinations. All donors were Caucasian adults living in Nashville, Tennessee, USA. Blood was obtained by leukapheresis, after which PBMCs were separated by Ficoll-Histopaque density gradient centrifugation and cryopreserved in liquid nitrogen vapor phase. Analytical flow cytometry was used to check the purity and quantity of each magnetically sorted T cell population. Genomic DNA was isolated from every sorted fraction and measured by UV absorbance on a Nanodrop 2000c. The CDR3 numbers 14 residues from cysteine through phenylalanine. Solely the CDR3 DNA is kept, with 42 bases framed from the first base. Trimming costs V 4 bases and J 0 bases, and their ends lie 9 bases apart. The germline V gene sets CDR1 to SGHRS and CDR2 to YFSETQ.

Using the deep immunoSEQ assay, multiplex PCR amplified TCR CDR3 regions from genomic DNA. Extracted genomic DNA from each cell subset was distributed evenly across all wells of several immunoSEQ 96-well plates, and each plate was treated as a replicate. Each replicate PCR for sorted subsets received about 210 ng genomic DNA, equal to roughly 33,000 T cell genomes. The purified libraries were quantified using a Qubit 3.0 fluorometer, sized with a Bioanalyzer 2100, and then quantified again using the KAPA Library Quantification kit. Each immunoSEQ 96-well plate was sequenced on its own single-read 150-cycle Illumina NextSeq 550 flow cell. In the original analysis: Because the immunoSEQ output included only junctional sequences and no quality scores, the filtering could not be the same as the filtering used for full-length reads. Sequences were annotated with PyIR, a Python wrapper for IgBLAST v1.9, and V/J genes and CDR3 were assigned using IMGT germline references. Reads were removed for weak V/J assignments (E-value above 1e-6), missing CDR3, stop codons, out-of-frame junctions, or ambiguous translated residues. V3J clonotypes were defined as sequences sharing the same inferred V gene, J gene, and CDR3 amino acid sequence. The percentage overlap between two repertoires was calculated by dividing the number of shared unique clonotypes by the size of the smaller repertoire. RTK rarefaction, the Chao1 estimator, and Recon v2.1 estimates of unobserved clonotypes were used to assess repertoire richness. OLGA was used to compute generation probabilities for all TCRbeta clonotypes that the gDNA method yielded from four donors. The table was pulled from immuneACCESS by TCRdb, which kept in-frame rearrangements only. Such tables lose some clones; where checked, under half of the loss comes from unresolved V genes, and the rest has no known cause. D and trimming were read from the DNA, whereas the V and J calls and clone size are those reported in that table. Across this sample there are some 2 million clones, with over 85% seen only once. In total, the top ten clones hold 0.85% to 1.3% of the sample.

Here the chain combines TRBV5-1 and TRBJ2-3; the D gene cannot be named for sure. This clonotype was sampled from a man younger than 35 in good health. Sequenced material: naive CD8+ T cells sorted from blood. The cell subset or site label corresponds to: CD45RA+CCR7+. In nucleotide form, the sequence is TGCGCCAGCAGCCCGTGGGGTAGCACAGATACGCAGTATTTT. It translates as CASSPWGSTDTQYF.